The clone carrying this T cell receptor (beta chain) was recorded a few times. In the same sample, other DNA sequences code for this CDR3. This record comes from a study of blood T cell repertoires in COVID-19. Clones were sequenced by immunoSEQ multiplex PCR, and TCRdb holds only the in-frame ones, with some missing. The table includes 55,000 to 75,000 clones, approximately 83% detected once. The germline CDR1 and CDR2 sequences are SGHRS and YFSETQ. J gave up 10 bases and V 0 bases, and 7 bases lay outside the gene matches. There are 15 residues in the CDR3. The TCR was taken from a man aged 65 to 79 with acute or convalescent COVID-19. This sequence joins TRBV5-1 and TRBJ2-1; TRBD2 agrees at 10 bases. The specimen sequenced was peripheral blood. In DNA form, the CDR3 reads TGCGCCAGCAGCTTGGGCCTAGCGGGAGCCGGCGAGCAGTTCTTC. This encodes CASSLGLAGAGEQFF.